This T cell receptor beta chain was recorded in a study of cytomegalovirus exposure and HLA in healthy donors. Whole-study findings and limits: In a later analysis, productive TCRs from donors in an Asian-associated ancestry cluster reportedly carried fewer N-insertions than the cohort mean. CMV serostatus was the sole immune exposure information available. Most TCR beta V segments were productive about 90% or about 30% of the time in an earlier analysis.

About this clone itself: The antigen is not known.

Amplification used 60 Vbeta primers and 13 Jbeta primers. Original analysis: A follow-up analysis tallied about 80 million unique TCR beta chains, roughly 10 million shared. Produced via immunoSEQ multiplex PCR; TCRdb's table is partial and in-frame only. V, J and clone size derive from that table, while D and trimming were established from the DNA sequence. The sample lists approximately 180,000 clones, 70% to 90% occurring once. Sequencing input: PBMCs. This sequence was found in a girl between 10 and 17 years old in good health and CMV-seropositive.

The CDR3: CASSQSGGLYYEQYF. CDR3 nucleotide sequence: TGTGCCAGCAGCCAAAGCGGGGGGCTTTACTACGAGCAGTACTTC. The chain joins TRBV11-1 to TRBJ2-5, with 9 bases that match TRBD2. The DNA end lines up better with TRBJ2-7; the J call may be wrong. The length of the CDR3 is 15 residues. Per the germline V gene, CDR1 is SGHAT and CDR2 is FQDESV (reference sequence).